A selection of T cell receptor beta chains follows, all from one sample in a study of shared clonotypes between healthy human individuals. Assay used: immunoSEQ multiplex PCR; TCRdb lists only in-frame clones, some missing. In the table there are a few million clones, roughly nine tenths of which are singletons. The sample was naive CD4+ T cells sorted from blood. These receptors originate from a man aged 18 to 35 in good health. CDR3s include the opening cysteine and the closing phenylalanine or tryptophan. The D gene is left open where the match is weak. The size of a clone is reported for some rows only, either as once, few or many, or as a class for expanded clones.

abundance: -
d_gene: -
v_gene: TRBV30
j_gene: TRBJ1-2
CDR3nt: TGTGCCTGGGGCAGAAGATCCTATGGCTACACCTTC
CDR3aa: CAWGRRSYGYTF

abundance: -
d_gene: -
v_gene: TRBV29-1
j_gene: TRBJ2-7
CDR3nt: TGCAGCGTTGGGGACCCAGATCGGCCCTACGAGCAGTACTTC
CDR3aa: CSVGDPDRPYEQYF

abundance: few
d_gene: -
v_gene: TRBV19
j_gene: TRBJ2-7
CDR3nt: TGTGCCAGTAGTGCCCTCCAGGGTCGCGAGCAGTACTTC
CDR3aa: CASSALQGREQYF

abundance: -
d_gene: -
v_gene: TRBV21-1
j_gene: TRBJ1-2
CDR3nt: TGTGCCAGCAGCAAAGGGAACAGGGGGCGGGGCTACACCTTC
CDR3aa: CASSKGNRGRGYTF

abundance: -
d_gene: -
v_gene: TRBV6-6
j_gene: TRBJ1-1
CDR3nt: TGTGCCAGCAGTTACTCCGACGGGGTAGCTTTCTTT
CDR3aa: CASSYSDGVAFF

abundance: -
d_gene: TRBD1
v_gene: TRBV28
j_gene: TRBJ1-4
CDR3nt: TGTGCCAGCGTCGGGTATAAGGGGGCGCAAGAAAAACTGTTTTTT
CDR3aa: CASVGYKGAQEKLFF

abundance: once
d_gene: -
v_gene: TRBV5-1
j_gene: TRBJ1-4
CDR3nt: TGCGCCAGCAGCTTGCGTGGTGGGGAAAAACTGTTTTTT
CDR3aa: CASSLRGGEKLFF

abundance: -
d_gene: -
v_gene: TRBV14
j_gene: TRBJ1-2
CDR3nt: TGTGCCAGCAGCCAAGGAAACCCAGGCTACACCTTC
CDR3aa: CASSQGNPGYTF

abundance: -
d_gene: -
v_gene: TRBV2
j_gene: TRBJ2-5
CDR3nt: TGTGCCAGCAGTGAGGGACCTTTCGAAGAGACCCAGTACTTC
CDR3aa: CASSEGPFEETQYF

abundance: -
d_gene: TRBD2
v_gene: TRBV7-2
j_gene: TRBJ2-7
CDR3nt: TGTGCCAGCAGCTTAGTGGCTAGCGGGAGTTCCTACGAGCAGTACTTC
CDR3aa: CASSLVASGSSYEQYF

abundance: -
d_gene: -
v_gene: TRBV5-1
j_gene: TRBJ2-7
CDR3nt: TGCGCCAGCAGCTTGGTCCAGGGACGCTACGAGCAGTACTTC
CDR3aa: CASSLVQGRYEQYF

abundance: -
d_gene: TRBD1
v_gene: TRBV5-1
j_gene: TRBJ2-7
CDR3nt: TGCGCCAGCAGCTTAGGGACAGGGCTCGGCGAGCAGTACTTC
CDR3aa: CASSLGTGLGEQYF

abundance: -
d_gene: TRBD2
v_gene: TRBV2
j_gene: TRBJ2-1
CDR3nt: TGTGCCAGCAGTGAATTTAGCGGGACTTACTACAATGAGCAGTTCTTC
CDR3aa: CASSEFSGTYYNEQFF

abundance: -
d_gene: -
v_gene: TRBV28
j_gene: TRBJ2-2
CDR3nt: TGTGCCAGCACCCTCGGAGGGGGGGGAACCGGGGAGCTGTTTTTT
CDR3aa: CASTLGGGGTGELFF

abundance: -
d_gene: -
v_gene: TRBV5-1
j_gene: TRBJ1-4
CDR3nt: TGCGCCAGCAGCTTGGCGGGGGGGACTCGCGGTAATGAAAAACTGTTTTTT
CDR3aa: CASSLAGGTRGNEKLFF

abundance: -
d_gene: TRBD1
v_gene: TRBV5-4
j_gene: TRBJ2-3
CDR3nt: TGTGCCAGCAGCTGGGACAGGGTATCAGATACGCAGTATTTT
CDR3aa: CASSWDRVSDTQYF

abundance: -
d_gene: TRBD1
v_gene: TRBV5-1
j_gene: TRBJ2-7
CDR3nt: TGCGCCAGCAGCTTGAACAGGGGGTCATACGAGCAGTACTTC
CDR3aa: CASSLNRGSYEQYF

abundance: -
d_gene: -
v_gene: TRBV7-2
j_gene: TRBJ1-1
CDR3nt: TGTGCCAGCAGCCCAAGGACACTGAACACTGAAGCTTTCTTT
CDR3aa: CASSPRTLNTEAFF

abundance: few
d_gene: TRBD1
v_gene: TRBV7-6
j_gene: TRBJ1-6
CDR3nt: TGTGCCAGCAGATCCGACAGGGGGGGTAATTCACCCCTCCACTTT
CDR3aa: CASRSDRGGNSPLHF

abundance: -
d_gene: -
v_gene: TRBV4-1
j_gene: TRBJ2-5
CDR3nt: TGCGCCAGCAGCCAAGGTGAAGGGGGGCAGACCCAGTACTTC
CDR3aa: CASSQGEGGQTQYF

abundance: -
d_gene: TRBD1
v_gene: TRBV7-2
j_gene: TRBJ1-1
CDR3nt: TGTGCCAGCAGCTTAGGCGGGACAGGCGGAAGGATGAACACTGAAGCTTTCTTT
CDR3aa: CASSLGGTGGRMNTEAFF

abundance: -
d_gene: -
v_gene: TRBV2
j_gene: TRBJ2-3
CDR3nt: TGTGCCAGCAGGGACGGGGACCCAGATACGCAGTATTTT
CDR3aa: CASRDGDPDTQYF

abundance: -
d_gene: -
v_gene: TRBV5-1
j_gene: TRBJ1-1
CDR3nt: TGCGCCAGCAGCTTTTCAGCGGACACTGAAGCTTTCTTT
CDR3aa: CASSFSADTEAFF

abundance: once
d_gene: TRBD1
v_gene: TRBV19
j_gene: TRBJ2-7
CDR3nt: TGTGCCAGTAGTATGCAGGGGGTGGGCGAGCAGTACTTC
CDR3aa: CASSMQGVGEQYF

abundance: -
d_gene: TRBD2
v_gene: TRBV7-2
j_gene: TRBJ2-5
CDR3nt: TGTGCCAGCAGCTTAGCTCGACTAGCGGGGTCCTTGGAGACCCAGTACTTC
CDR3aa: CASSLARLAGSLETQYF

abundance: -
d_gene: -
v_gene: TRBV16
j_gene: TRBJ2-2
CDR3nt: TGTGCCAGCAGCCAATACGTGGGCACCGGGGAGCTGTTTTTT
CDR3aa: CASSQYVGTGELFF

abundance: -
d_gene: -
v_gene: TRBV5-4
j_gene: TRBJ1-2
CDR3nt: TGTGCCAGCAGCTTGTTGGACATTCAGGGCTACACCTTC
CDR3aa: CASSLLDIQGYTF

abundance: -
d_gene: TRBD2
v_gene: TRBV30
j_gene: TRBJ2-2
CDR3nt: TGTGCCTGGAGTGTACGTCGGACTAGCGGGAGTTTAACCGGGGAGCTGTTTTTT
CDR3aa: CAWSVRRTSGSLTGELFF

abundance: -
d_gene: -
v_gene: TRBV18
j_gene: TRBJ2-1
CDR3nt: TGTGCCAGCTCACCCCGCAGGGCTTCCTACAATGAGCAGTTCTTC
CDR3aa: CASSPRRASYNEQFF

abundance: -
d_gene: TRBD1
v_gene: TRBV11-1
j_gene: TRBJ1-6
CDR3nt: TGTGCCAGCAGCTTATCCGGGACAGAGAATTCACCCCTCCACTTT
CDR3aa: CASSLSGTENSPLHF

abundance: -
d_gene: -
v_gene: TRBV6-1
j_gene: TRBJ2-7
CDR3nt: TGTGCCAGCACCTACCTGGAGCTGGGTTCCTACGAGCAGTACTTC
CDR3aa: CASTYLELGSYEQYF

abundance: -
d_gene: TRBD2
v_gene: TRBV4-1
j_gene: TRBJ2-3
CDR3nt: TGCGCCAGCAGCCAAGATTCTAGCGGGGGCACAGATACGCAGTATTTT
CDR3aa: CASSQDSSGGTDTQYF

abundance: -
d_gene: TRBD1
v_gene: TRBV5-6
j_gene: TRBJ1-2
CDR3nt: TGTGCCAGCAGCTTTCAGGACAGGGTGGGCTATGGCTACACCTTC
CDR3aa: CASSFQDRVGYGYTF

abundance: -
d_gene: TRBD1
v_gene: TRBV29-1
j_gene: TRBJ1-5
CDR3nt: TGCAGCGTTGCCCCTGACAGGGATCATAGCAATCAGCCCCAGCATTTT
CDR3aa: CSVAPDRDHSNQPQHF

abundance: -
d_gene: -
v_gene: TRBV5-4
j_gene: TRBJ2-7
CDR3nt: TGTGCCAGCAGCCGGGACAATTCCTACGAGCAGTACTTC
CDR3aa: CASSRDNSYEQYF

abundance: few
d_gene: TRBD1
v_gene: TRBV6-5
j_gene: TRBJ1-4
CDR3nt: TGTGCCAGCAGGCAGACAGGGGTTGAAAAACTGTTTTTT
CDR3aa: CASRQTGVEKLFF

abundance: -
d_gene: -
v_gene: TRBV10-3
j_gene: TRBJ2-1
CDR3nt: TGTGCCATCAGTGATACCCGGGAGAGAGGCAATGAGCAGTTCTTC
CDR3aa: CAISDTRERGNEQFF

abundance: -
d_gene: TRBD2
v_gene: TRBV10-2
j_gene: TRBJ2-7
CDR3nt: TGCGCCAGCAGTGTTAGCGGGGGGTACGAGCAGTACTTC
CDR3aa: CASSVSGGYEQYF

abundance: -
d_gene: -
v_gene: TRBV9
j_gene: TRBJ2-7
CDR3nt: TGTGCCAGCAGCGCCGGGGGATGGGGGGCCAACGAGCAGTACTTC
CDR3aa: CASSAGGWGANEQYF

abundance: -
d_gene: -
v_gene: TRBV6-6
j_gene: TRBJ1-5
CDR3nt: TGTGCCAGCAGTTACGGGGACAACTATAGCAATCAGCCCCAGCATTTT
CDR3aa: CASSYGDNYSNQPQHF

abundance: -
d_gene: -
v_gene: TRBV6-1
j_gene: TRBJ2-7
CDR3nt: TGTGCCAGCAGTGAAGTTATAGGACGCTACTACGAGCAGTACTTC
CDR3aa: CASSEVIGRYYEQYF

abundance: -
d_gene: -
v_gene: TRBV6-5
j_gene: TRBJ1-1
CDR3nt: TGTGCCAGCAGTTATTCCGGTGAAGCTTTCTTT
CDR3aa: CASSYSGEAFF

abundance: -
d_gene: -
v_gene: TRBV7-9
j_gene: TRBJ1-1
CDR3nt: TGTGCCAGCAGCGGCCGCAAGGGGAACACTGAAGCTTTCTTT
CDR3aa: CASSGRKGNTEAFF

abundance: -
d_gene: -
v_gene: TRBV11-1
j_gene: TRBJ2-7
CDR3nt: TGTGCCAGCAGCTTGGTAGGGGGGAAGGCCTACGAGCAGTACTTC
CDR3aa: CASSLVGGKAYEQYF

abundance: -
d_gene: -
v_gene: TRBV5-4
j_gene: TRBJ2-6
CDR3nt: TGTGCCAGCAGCCGGAGGGACTCTGGGGCCAACGTCCTGACTTTC
CDR3aa: CASSRRDSGANVLTF

abundance: few
d_gene: TRBD2
v_gene: TRBV6-1
j_gene: TRBJ2-3
CDR3nt: TGTGCCAGCAGAGAAGCGGGAGCTAGCACAGATACGCAGTATTTT
CDR3aa: CASREAGASTDTQYF

abundance: -
d_gene: TRBD2
v_gene: TRBV6-1
j_gene: TRBJ2-7
CDR3nt: TGTGCCAGCAGTGAAGCCTTGTCCGGGACTAGGGCCTACGAGCAGTACTTC
CDR3aa: CASSEALSGTRAYEQYF

abundance: -
d_gene: -
v_gene: TRBV7-8
j_gene: TRBJ2-3
CDR3nt: TGTGCCAGCAGCTTCACAGAAAGTACAGATACGCAGTATTTT
CDR3aa: CASSFTESTDTQYF

abundance: -
d_gene: -
v_gene: TRBV5-1
j_gene: TRBJ2-7
CDR3nt: TGCGCCAGCAGCGTATCAGGGAGGACCTACGAGCAGTACTTC
CDR3aa: CASSVSGRTYEQYF